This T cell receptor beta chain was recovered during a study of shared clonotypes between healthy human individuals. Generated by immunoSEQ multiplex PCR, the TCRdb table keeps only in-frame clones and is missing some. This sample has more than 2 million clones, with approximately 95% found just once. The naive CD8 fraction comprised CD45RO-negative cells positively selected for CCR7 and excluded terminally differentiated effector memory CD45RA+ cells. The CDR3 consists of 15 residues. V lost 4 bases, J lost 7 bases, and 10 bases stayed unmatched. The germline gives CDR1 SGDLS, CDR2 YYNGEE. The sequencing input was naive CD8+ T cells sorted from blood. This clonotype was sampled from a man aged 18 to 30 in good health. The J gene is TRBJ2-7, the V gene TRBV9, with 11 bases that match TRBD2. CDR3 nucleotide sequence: TGTGCCAGCAGCCCAAAACTAGCGGGGGAGAGAGAGCAGTACTTC. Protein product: CASSPKLAGEREQYF. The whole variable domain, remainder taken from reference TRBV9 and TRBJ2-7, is DSGVTQTPKHLITATGQRVTLRCSPRSGDLSVYWYQQSLDQGLQFLIQYYNGEERAKGNILERFSAQQFPDLHSELNLSSLELGDSALYFCASSPKLAGEREQYFGPGTRLTVT.